Following are 8 T cell receptor beta chains from one sample sequenced in a study of tissue T cells after allogeneic stem cell transplantation. Described time point: mouse harvest day 7 after allogeneic transplant. The graft held 10^6 splenic CD5+ T cells and 10^7 T-cell-depleted bone marrow cells. The table came from immunoSEQ multiplex PCR; TCRdb's copy has only in-frame clones and leaves some out. The sample holds approximately 2,300 clones; 50% to 75% are singletons and the top ten take around 69%. The sequencing sample was made of spleen. Receptor source: a female BALB/c mouse given C57BL/6 T cells with graft-versus-host disease after an allogeneic hematopoietic cell transplant.

Note on this clone: Germline and genes here are mouse. The CDR3 goes on 1 residue after the read ends, and that part is filled in from the germline J gene. The chain couples TRBV13-1 to TRBJ2-7; 9 nucleotides agree with TRBD2. Germline assignment: CDR1 NSHNY and CDR2 SYGAGN. The CDR3 extends over 14 amino acids. The J segment lost 5 bases and the V segment lost 0 bases, leaving 3 bases of the junction unmatched. The DNA read from the CDR3 is TGTGCCAGCAGTGATGTGGGGGGGCGCGATGAACAGTAC. Translated: CASSDVGGRDEQY. The whole CDR3 protein reads CASSDVGGRDEQYF.

This clone was counted a single time. Genes and germline are mouse. With the read ending 1 residue before the CDR3 end, the germline J gene is used to fill in that end. V gene TRBV13-1 combines with J gene TRBJ2-3; D remains unclear. Germline CDR1 is NSHNY and CDR2 is SYGAGN. V lost 1 base and J lost 0, with 9 bases in between. The CDR3 spans 15 residues. CDR3 in amino acids: CASSDYKTSAETLYF. The CDR3 bases that were read are TGTGCCAGCAGTGATTACAAAACTAGTGCAGAAACGCTGTAT.

Of note for this clone: Mouse gene names and germline throughout. Read sequence stops 1 residue before the CDR3 end, and the germline J gene provides the missing end. The chain employs TRBV29 and TRBJ2-3; D remains unclear. The CDR3 loop spans 12 amino acids. Germline assignment: CDR1 MSHET and CDR2 SYDVDS. Trimming took off 6 bases at V and 2 bases at J, with 6 bases between the two ends. The sequenced part of the CDR3 DNA is TGTGCTAGCAGGAGCAATGCAGAAACGCTGTAT. It specifies CASRSNAETLY. The full-length CDR3 reads as CASRSNAETLYF.

A few counts support this clone. These gene names are mouse names. The observed sequence ends 1 residue before the CDR3 terminus, with the missing tail filled in from the germline J gene. This rearrangement joins TRBV4 to TRBJ1-3; TRBD1 might be the D (5 bases). V was shortened by 11 bases and J by 0 bases, with 8 bases between the two germline ends. CDR1 and CDR2 from the germline V gene are LGHDT and YNNKQL (reference sequence). The CDR3 runs 12 residues. CDR3 in amino acids: CAPTDSGNTLYF. The sequenced part of the CDR3 DNA is TGTGCCCCGACAGATTCTGGAAATACGCTCTAT. Together with reference TRBV4 and TRBJ1-3, the CDR3 gives the full variable domain: ETAVFQTPNYHVTQVGNEVSFNCKQTLGHDTMYWYKQDSKKLLKIMFSYNNKQLIVNETVPRRFSPQSSDKAHLNLRIKSVEPEDSAVYLCAPTDSGNTLYFGEGSRLIVV.

Details on this clone: Gene names and germline match the mouse. Read data end 1 residue before the CDR3 end; the end is taken from the germline J gene. The chain combines TRBV13-1 with TRBJ2-7, with TRBD2 matching 8 bases. J was trimmed by 7 bases and V by 5 bases; bases with no gene match: 5. This CDR3 is 12 amino acids long. Per germline, CDR1 NSHNY and CDR2 SYGAGN. This CDR3 is CASSFDWGEQYF. The sequenced CDR3 bases are TGTGCCAGCAGCTTCGACTGGGGCGAACAGTAC.

This clone is classed as large. Genes here carry mouse names. Sequencing ends 1 residue short of the CDR3 end; the germline J gene provides the rest. This rearrangement joins TRBV12-1 to TRBJ2-1; 9 nucleotides align to TRBD2. CDR3 length: 15 amino acids. Per the germline V gene, CDR1 is SGHSN and CDR2 is HYEKVE. Trimming cost V 1 base and J 4 bases; bases outside gene matches: 4. The CDR3 bases that were read are TGTGCCAGCTCTCTTCTGGGGGGGGTTTATGCTGAGCAGTTC. It is translated as CASSLLGGVYAEQF. In full, the CDR3 reads CASSLLGGVYAEQFF. Variable domain in full (rest from reference TRBV12-1 and TRBJ2-1): DSGVVQSPRHIIKEKGGRSVLTCIPISGHSNVVWYQQTLGKELKFLIQHYEKVERDKGFLPSRFSVQQFDDYHSEMNMSALELEDSAMYFCASSLLGGVYAEQFFGPGTRLTVL.

In regard to this clone: These gene names are mouse names. The read terminates 1 residue ahead of where the CDR3 ends, so the germline J gene completes it. The rearrangement links TRBV13-1 to TRBJ2-4; tentative D call: TRBD1 (5 bases). The CDR3 extends over 16 amino acids. In germline, CDR1 is NSHNY, CDR2 SYGAGN. V lost 0 bases and J 0 bases, leaving 11 bases between the germline ends. The CDR3 spells CASSDAPTASQNTLYF. The part of the CDR3 DNA that was read is TGTGCCAGCAGTGATGCTCCGACAGCTAGTCAAAACACCTTGTAC.

Worth noting for this clone: The genes and germline here are from mouse. Read coverage stops 1 residue before the CDR3 terminus; the germline J gene supplies the remainder. This chain joins TRBV12-1 and TRBJ2-5; D is unclear. V shed 0 bases and J shed 1 base, with 7 bases lying between them. CDR3 size: 14 residues. Germline-derived CDR1 and CDR2 are SGHSN and HYEKVE. The CDR3 DNA, read in part, is TGTGCCAGCTCTCTCGAAACATACCAAGACACCCAGTAC. The encoded protein is CASSLETYQDTQY. In full, the CDR3 reads CASSLETYQDTQYF.